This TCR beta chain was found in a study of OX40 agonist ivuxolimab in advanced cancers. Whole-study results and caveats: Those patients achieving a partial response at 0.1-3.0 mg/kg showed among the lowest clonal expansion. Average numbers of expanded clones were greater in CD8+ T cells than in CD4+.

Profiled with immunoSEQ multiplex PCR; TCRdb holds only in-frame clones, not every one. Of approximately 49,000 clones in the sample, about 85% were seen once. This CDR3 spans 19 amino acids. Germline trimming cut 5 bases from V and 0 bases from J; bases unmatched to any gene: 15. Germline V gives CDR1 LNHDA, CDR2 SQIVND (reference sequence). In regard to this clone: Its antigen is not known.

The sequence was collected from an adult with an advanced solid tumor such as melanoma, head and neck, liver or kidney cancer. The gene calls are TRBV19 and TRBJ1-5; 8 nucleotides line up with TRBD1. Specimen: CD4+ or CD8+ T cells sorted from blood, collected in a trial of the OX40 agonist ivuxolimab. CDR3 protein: CASSFSPGQAFYSNQPQHF. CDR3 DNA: TGTGCCAGTAGTTTCTCACCGGGACAGGCTTTTTATAGCAATCAGCCCCAGCATTTT.